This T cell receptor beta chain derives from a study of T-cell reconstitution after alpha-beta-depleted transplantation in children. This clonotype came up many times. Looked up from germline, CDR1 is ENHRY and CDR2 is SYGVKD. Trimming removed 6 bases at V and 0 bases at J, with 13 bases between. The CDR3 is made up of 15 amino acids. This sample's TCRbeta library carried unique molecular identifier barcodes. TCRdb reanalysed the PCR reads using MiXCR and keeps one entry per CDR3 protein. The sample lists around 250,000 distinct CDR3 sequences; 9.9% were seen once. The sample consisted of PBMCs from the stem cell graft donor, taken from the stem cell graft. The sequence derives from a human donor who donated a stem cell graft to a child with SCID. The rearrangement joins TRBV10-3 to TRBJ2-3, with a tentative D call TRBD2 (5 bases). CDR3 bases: TGTGCCATCAGAGACGGGGATTCTAGCACAGATACGCAGTATTTT. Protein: CAIRDGDSSTDTQYF.